The 28 T cell receptor beta chains below come from one sample, sequenced in a study of PD-L1 blockade in urothelial cancer. The protocol was immunoSEQ multiplex PCR, while the TCRdb copy is restricted to in-frame clones and leaves out a portion. The repertoire holds tens of thousands of clones, with around four fifths as singletons. As for time point: pretreatment peripheral blood. The sample consisted of PBMCs, taken around atezolizumab (anti-PD-L1) treatment. These receptors all come from a man aged 35-49 years with urothelial cancer.

The chain links TRBV15 to TRBJ2-4; D not certain. Germline CDR1 reads LNHNV; CDR2 reads YYDKDF (reference sequence). This CDR3 is 14 amino acids long. Trimming stripped 5 bases from V and 0 bases from J, with 8 bases between. This chain's CDR3 is CATSPPLAKNIQYF. The CDR3 DNA follows: TGTGCCACCAGCCCCCCTTTAGCCAAAAACATTCAGTACTTC.

The V call is TRBV27, the J call TRBJ2-3, with 10 bases matching TRBD2. J gave up 2 bases and V 6 bases, and 17 bases lay outside the gene matches. This CDR3 spans 19 amino acids. CDR1 and CDR2 (germline): MNHEY, SMNVEV (reference sequence). Written as DNA, the CDR3 is TGTGCCAGCAGGCCGTGGGGAGCGGGGGGGTTAAAGACCACAGATACGCAGTATTTT. It codes for CASRPWGAGGLKTTDTQYF.

In its sample, this clone was seen a few times. This rearrangement joins TRBV27 to TRBJ2-3; D may be TRBD1 (5 bases). Trimming pared 4 bases from V and 1 base from J, leaving 9 bases between. Germline V gene lookup returns CDR1 MNHEY and CDR2 SMNVEV (reference sequence). CDR3 length: 14 amino acids. The CDR3 region is CASSSGPRTDTQYF. The CDR3 nucleotides are TGTGCCAGCAGTTCAGGGCCCCGCACAGATACGCAGTATTTT.

This CDR3 reads CASSPASGKQETQYF. The CDR3, as DNA: TGTGCCAGTAGTCCGGCGTCAGGGAAGCAAGAGACCCAGTACTTC. The chain couples TRBV19 to TRBJ2-5; weak D call: TRBD1 (5 bases). Trimming pared 5 bases from V and 2 bases from J, leaving 15 bases between. This CDR3 is 15 amino acids long. Germline CDR1 is LNHDA and CDR2 is SQIVND (reference sequence).

This clone showed up just a few times. V gene TRBV5-1 combines with J gene TRBJ1-5, with TRBD1 identical over 10 bases. The CDR3 spans 15 residues. V was clipped by 0 bases and J by 5 bases; unmatched bases: 2. Germline lookup yields CDR1 SGHRS and CDR2 YFSETQ. DNA of the CDR3: TGCGCCAGCAGCTTGGAGGGACAGGGGTATCAGCCCCAGCATTTT. This translates into CASSLEGQGYQPQHF.

The V gene is TRBV4-3, the J gene TRBJ2-1; 9 positions agree with TRBD1. Germline V gene lookup returns CDR1 LGHNA and CDR2 YSLEER. The CDR3 length is 15 residues. With 0 bases clipped from V and 8 bases from J, the junction kept 5 bases outside the gene matches. The chain's CDR3 is CASSQEGTGYHEQFF. DNA of the CDR3: TGCGCCAGCAGCCAAGAAGGGACAGGGTATCATGAGCAGTTCTTC.

This chain joins TRBV27 and TRBJ1-3, with a tentative D call TRBD1 (6 bases). CDR1 MNHEY and CDR2 SMNVEV come from the germline V gene (reference sequence). The CDR3 length is 14 residues. V shed 7 bases and J shed 0 bases, with 10 bases lying between them. CDR3: CASTGTNSGNTIYF. The CDR3 region has the DNA TGTGCCAGCACGGGGACAAACTCTGGAAACACCATATATTTT.

In its sample, this clone was seen a few times. CDR3 protein: CASRLGLAGLTGANVLTF. Here the CDR3 DNA reads TGTGCCAGCAGACTCGGACTAGCGGGACTTACTGGGGCCAACGTCCTGACTTTC. This sequence joins TRBV4-2 and TRBJ2-6; 12 nucleotides agree with TRBD2. Germline loops: CDR1 LGHNA, CDR2 YNFKEQ. V lost 6 bases, J lost 2 bases, and 8 bases stayed unmatched. This CDR3 contains 18 residues.

This clone occurred once. The chain carries TRBV5-1 and TRBJ2-1; TRBD2 aligns across 14 bases. The CDR3 has 15 residues. Germline-derived CDR1 and CDR2 are SGHRS and YFSETQ. J lost 8 bases, V lost 4 bases, and 5 bases had no gene match. The CDR3 loop is CASSGTSGSSHEQFF. CDR3 in DNA: TGCGCCAGCAGCGGGACTAGCGGGAGTTCCCATGAGCAGTTCTTC.

V is TRBV7-2 and J is TRBJ2-7; unclear D gene. Germline V gene sequence: CDR1 SGHTA, CDR2 FQGNSA. V was pared by 0 bases and J by 3 bases, with 9 bases between. This CDR3 has 14 amino acids. CDR3 sequence: CASSLADMDYEQYF. The CDR3, as DNA: TGTGCCAGCAGCTTAGCAGACATGGACTACGAGCAGTACTTC.

This chain connects TRBV4-1 to TRBJ1-1; D not resolved. Germline assignment: CDR1 MGHRA and CDR2 YSYEKL. Trimming left V 0 bases short and J 3 bases short, with 5 bases between. CDR3 length: 13 amino acids. CDR3 sequence (DNA): TGCGCCAGCAGCCAAGATCAGGACACTGAAGCTTTCTTT. Translating it yields CASSQDQDTEAFF.

This chain connects TRBV29-1 to TRBJ1-4, with D perhaps matching TRBD1 (5 bases). Looked up from germline, CDR1 is SQVTM and CDR2 is ANQGSEA. The CDR3 has 12 amino acids. The V gene lost 6 bases and the J gene lost 7 bases, with 12 bases spanning the gap. The CDR3 loop is CSVRETSEKLFF. CDR3 DNA sequence: TGCAGCGTCAGGGAAACGAGTGAAAAACTGTTTTTT.

The chain couples TRBV15 to TRBJ2-7; 10 bases fit TRBD1. The CDR3 is 14 amino acids. Germline V gene lookup returns CDR1 LNHNV and CDR2 YYDKDF (reference sequence). V was clipped by 3 bases and J by 4 bases; unmatched bases: 3. CDR3 sequence (DNA): TGTGCCACCAGCAGGGGGACAGGGGCTTACGAGCAGTACTTC. Encoded protein: CATSRGTGAYEQYF.

This clone has just one count. The chain joins TRBV11-2 to TRBJ2-1, with TRBD1 matching over 9 bases. With V trimmed by 5 bases and J by 4 bases, 6 bases remained unmatched. Germline V CDR1 and CDR2: SGHAT, FQNNGV. There are 15 residues in the CDR3. The CDR3 loop is CASSHRGRRYNEQFF. The CDR3 nucleotides read TGTGCCAGCAGCCACAGGGGGCGTCGGTACAATGAGCAGTTCTTC.

This chain uses TRBV7-8 with TRBJ2-7; 9 bases align to TRBD1. There are 16 residues in the CDR3. V shed 5 bases and J 2 bases; nucleotides not matched to a gene: 10. Germline CDR1 reads SGHVS; CDR2 reads FQNEAQ. DNA of the CDR3: TGTGCCAGCAGCCTACTTTCGGGACAGGGTACCTACGAGCAGTACTTC. Translation: CASSLLSGQGTYEQYF.

This clone was seen a few times. The rearrangement joins TRBV27 to TRBJ2-7, with TRBD2 identical over 7 bases. Germline values: CDR1 MNHEY, CDR2 SMNVEV (reference sequence). This CDR3 is built from 15 residues. J lost 2 bases, V lost 5 bases, and 9 bases had no gene match. CDR3 region: CASSPRMLAAYEQYF. As DNA, the CDR3 is TGTGCCAGCAGTCCCCGTATGCTAGCGGCCTACGAGCAGTACTTC.

This clone turned up a few times. This chain connects TRBV29-1 to TRBJ2-3; D is unresolved. Germline V gives CDR1 SQVTM, CDR2 ANQGSEA. The V gene lost 3 bases and the J gene lost 0 bases, with 10 bases spanning the gap. The CDR3 spans 14 residues. The CDR3 reads CSVDSGASTDTQYF. In DNA, the CDR3 is TGCAGCGTTGATTCCGGAGCGAGCACAGATACGCAGTATTTT.

In its sample, this clone was seen once. This chain connects TRBV28 to TRBJ2-7; D possibly corresponds to TRBD1 (7 bases). The CDR3 runs 14 residues. Trimming took off 4 bases at V and 6 bases at J, with 16 bases between the two ends. Per germline, CDR1 MDHEN and CDR2 SYDVKM. The DNA of the CDR3 is TGTGCCAGCAGTTCGCGGGACAGTGGCTTCGAGCAGTACTTC. Residues: CASSSRDSGFEQYF.

This chain joins TRBV11-3 and TRBJ2-2; 9 bases are shared with TRBD2. J gave up 8 bases and V 6 bases, and 19 bases lay outside the gene matches. The CDR3 consists of 18 residues. Germline V gene lookup returns CDR1 SGHNT and CDR2 YENEEA. The CDR3 sequence: CASSQTPSLAGENGELFF. The CDR3 coding sequence is TGTGCCAGCAGTCAAACTCCCTCCTTAGCGGGAGAGAATGGGGAGCTGTTTTTT.

This chain links TRBV27 with TRBJ2-1, with unresolved D. With 6 bases removed from V and 2 bases from J, the gap between germline ends came to 5 bases. CDR1 and CDR2 from the germline V gene are MNHEY and SMNVEV (reference sequence). The length of the CDR3 is 12 residues. CDR3 bases: TGTGCCAGCAGCAGGACCTACAATGAGCAGTTCTTC. Protein sequence: CASSRTYNEQFF.

The chain carries TRBV28 and TRBJ2-5; a weak D match, TRBD1 (6 bases). V was clipped by 6 bases and J by 2 bases, with 16 bases between them. The CDR3 runs to 15 residues. Germline V gives CDR1 MDHEN, CDR2 SYDVKM. The CDR3 sequence is CASSAAGARQETQYF. DNA for the CDR3: TGTGCCAGCAGCGCGGCAGGGGCTCGGCAAGAGACCCAGTACTTC.

V usage is TRBV5-1 and J usage is TRBJ2-2, with D possibly TRBD1 on 6 matching bases. V was clipped by 1 base and J by 0 bases, with 10 bases between them. The CDR3 loop spans 16 amino acids. The germline gives CDR1 SGHRS, CDR2 YFSETQ. CDR3 coding DNA: TGCGCCAGCAGCTTGACAGGGACGGCGAACACCGGGGAGCTGTTTTTT. This sequence encodes CASSLTGTANTGELFF.

DNA for the CDR3: TGTGCCAGCAGTGATATAGCGGGATCAGTCGAGCAGTACTTC. Translation: CASSDIAGSVEQYF. The genes are TRBV2 and TRBJ2-7; 8 bases agree with TRBD2. CDR3 length equals 14 residues. Germline CDR1 reads SNHLY; CDR2 reads FYNNEI. V gave up 3 bases and J gave up 6 bases; unmatched junction bases: 7.

The CDR3 DNA sequence: TGTGCCAGCAGACCGGAAGCGGGAGTAAGGTACGAGCAGTACTTC. Its translation: CASRPEAGVRYEQYF. The chain uses TRBV27 and TRBJ2-7; 8 bases match TRBD2. There are 15 residues in the CDR3. CDR1 and CDR2 (germline): MNHEY, SMNVEV (reference sequence). V dropped 6 bases and J dropped 4; count of bases not matched to a gene: 11.

This clone was seen just once. This sequence joins TRBV28 and TRBJ2-2; 8 bases map to TRBD1. V lost 3 bases, J lost 7 bases, and 7 bases stayed unmatched. CDR3 length equals 15 residues. Per germline, CDR1 MDHEN and CDR2 SYDVKM. The CDR3 is CASSLTGVGSGELFF. Here the CDR3 DNA reads TGTGCCAGCAGTTTGACAGGGGTGGGCAGCGGGGAGCTGTTTTTT.

This sequence joins TRBV2 and TRBJ2-2; D may be TRBD1 (6 bases). This CDR3 comprises 16 residues. V was pared by 10 bases and J by 1 base, with 19 bases between. The germline gives CDR1 SNHLY, CDR2 FYNNEI. The CDR3 spells CATTRTDRMNTGELFF. CDR3 bases: TGTGCCACCACGCGGACCGACAGGATGAACACCGGGGAGCTGTTTTTT. Full variable domain (rest looked up from reference TRBV2 and TRBJ2-2): EPEVTQTPSHQVTQMGQEVILRCVPISNHLYFYWYRQILGQKVEFLVSFYNNEISEKSEIFDDQFSVERPDGSNFTLKIRSTKLEDSAMYFCATTRTDRMNTGELFFGEGSRLTVL.

CDR3 in amino acids: CASSKRTGGHTEAFF. Written as DNA, the CDR3 is TGTGCCAGCAGTAAGAGGACAGGGGGACACACTGAAGCTTTCTTT. The chain recombines TRBV6-5 with TRBJ1-1, with TRBD1 matching over 10 bases. V gave up 5 bases and J gave up 3 bases; unmatched junction bases: 6. Germline CDR1 is MNHEY and CDR2 is SVGAGI. CDR3 size: 15 residues.

The chain couples TRBV7-9 to TRBJ2-2; D may be TRBD2 (5 bases). Trimming left V 0 bases short and J 6 bases short, with 5 bases between. CDR1 is SEHNR and CDR2 is FQNEAQ in the germline V gene (reference sequence). The CDR3 contains 13 residues. CDR3 amino acids: CASSLAGAGELFF. The CDR3, as DNA: TGTGCCAGCAGCTTAGCGGGAGCCGGGGAGCTGTTTTTT.